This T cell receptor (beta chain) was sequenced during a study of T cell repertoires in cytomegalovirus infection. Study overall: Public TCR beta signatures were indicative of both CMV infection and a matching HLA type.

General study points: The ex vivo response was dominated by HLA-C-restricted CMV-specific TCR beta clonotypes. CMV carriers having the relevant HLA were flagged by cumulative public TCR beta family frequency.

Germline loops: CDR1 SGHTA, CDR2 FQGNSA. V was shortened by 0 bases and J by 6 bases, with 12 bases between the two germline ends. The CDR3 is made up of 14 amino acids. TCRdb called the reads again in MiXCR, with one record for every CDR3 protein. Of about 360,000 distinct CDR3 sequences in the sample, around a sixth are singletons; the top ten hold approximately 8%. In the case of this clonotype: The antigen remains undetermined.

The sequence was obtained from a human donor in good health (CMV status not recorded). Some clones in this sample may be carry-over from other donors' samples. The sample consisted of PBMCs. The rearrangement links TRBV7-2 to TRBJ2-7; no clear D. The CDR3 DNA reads TGTGCCAGCAGCTTAGCGCAGGTCGTAGGCGAGCAGTACTTC. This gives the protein CASSLAQVVGEQYF. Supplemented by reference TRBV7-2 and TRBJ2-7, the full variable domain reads GAGVSQSPSNKVTEKGKDVELRCDPISGHTALYWYRQSLGQGLEFLIYFQGNSAPDKSGLPSDRFSAERTGGSVSTLTIQRTQQEDSAVYLCASSLAQVVGEQYFGPGTRLTVT.